This TCR beta chain was sequenced for a study of beta chain features in type 1 diabetes. CD4+ naive, central memory, regulatory and stem cell-like memory subsets were isolated by sorting on CD45RO/CCR7/CD25/CD127/CD95/CD27. All of the isolated RNA was reverse transcribed, so expressed TCRB transcripts were sequenced. Approximately 3.5 million reads per sample were averaged for naive, central memory and regulatory samples. Assay: immunoSEQ multiplex PCR; the TCRdb copy retains only in-frame clones and omits some. The data hold about 260,000 clones, with 55% to 70% observed a single time. Notes on this clone: Its antigen is not identified.

CDR1 MGHRA and CDR2 YSYEKL come from the germline V gene. V was pared by 4 bases and J by 0 bases, with 9 bases between. The CDR3 has 14 residues. Overall study findings and caveats: The naive, central memory and Treg TCRB repertoires looked more alike in patients than they did in healthy donors. Reduced insertions and increased deletions marked VDJ junctions in type 1 diabetes patients.

This receptor was obtained from a man aged 25-45 years in good health. The sample comprised naive CD4+ T cells from blood. The chain employs TRBV4-1 and TRBJ1-1; D call uncertain. The CDR3 here is CASSLVSLNTEAFF. The CDR3, as DNA: TGCGCCAGCAGCCTTGTATCATTGAACACTGAAGCTTTCTTT.